The 21 T cell receptor beta chains below come from one sample, sequenced in a study of regulatory T cells in long-lasting Graves disease. Sample time point: persistent/refractory GD, antithyroid drugs over 5 years with positive TRAb. PBMC RNA was the source of the TCR library. Libraries of TCR beta came from iRepertoire HTBI primers plus Arm-PCR of CDR3 regions. TCRdb used MiXCR to reprocess the multiplex PCR reads, holding one entry per CDR3 protein. In the table there are approximately 400,000 distinct CDR3 sequences, 23% of which are singletons. Sequenced material: peripheral blood mononuclear cells (PBMCs), taken when the disease was refractory, from a patient treated with antithyroid drugs. The receptors were sampled from a female donor with Graves disease.

The chain uses TRBV29-1 and TRBJ2-7; D may be TRBD2 (6 bases). Germline V gene data show CDR1 as SQVTM and CDR2 as ANQGSEA. The V and J ends lost 7 bases and 0 bases respectively, with 10 bases between them. The length of the CDR3 is 12 residues. This CDR3 reads CSAGTFSYEQYF. The CDR3 coding sequence is TGCAGCGCCGGGACTTTCTCCTACGAGCAGTACTTC.

The rearrangement joins TRBV12-3 or TRBV12-4 to TRBJ2-1; D may be TRBD1 or TRBD2 (5 bases each). The CDR3 is 21 amino acids. The V end lost 2 bases, the J end lost 0 bases, and 26 bases lay between the germline ends. The CDR3 is CASSLLGRSSYPKNSYNEQFF. The CDR3 nucleotides are TGTGCCAGCAGTTTATTGGGGCGATCTAGCTATCCGAAGAACTCCTACAATGAGCAGTTCTTC.

This clonotype was counted many times. This sequence joins TRBV7-2 and TRBJ2-7; D is unclear. Germline lookup yields CDR1 SGHTA and CDR2 FQGNSA. This CDR3 is built from 14 residues. V lost 5 bases, J lost 2 bases, and 13 bases lay in between. The CDR3 spells CASSGLPLAYEQYF. CDR3 coding DNA: TGTGCCAGCAGCGGTCTTCCGCTCGCCTACGAGCAGTACTTC.

The chain combines TRBV7-8 with TRBJ2-3; D unresolved. CDR1 is SGHVS and CDR2 is FQNEAQ in the germline V gene. Trimming removed 7 bases from V and 0 bases from J, with 8 bases in between. The CDR3 spans 13 residues. The chain's CDR3 is CASILRSTDTQYF. As DNA, the CDR3 is TGTGCCAGCATCCTTAGAAGCACAGATACGCAGTATTTT.

The table lists this clonotype with a few counts. The chain links TRBV5-1 to TRBJ2-1; 7 positions match TRBD2. CDR3 length: 16 residues. CDR1 is SGHRS, CDR2 YFSETQ, per germline. The V segment lost 0 bases and the J segment 1 base; nucleotides outside the gene matches: 4. CDR3 coding DNA: TGCGCCAGCAGCTTGGTAGGCGGGAGTTCCTACAATGAGCAGTTCTTC. Amino acid sequence: CASSLVGGSSYNEQFF.

The chain combines TRBV12-3 or TRBV12-4 with TRBJ2-1; D call uncertain. The CDR3 runs 11 residues. The V end lost 9 bases, the J end lost 8 bases, and 11 bases lay between the germline ends. The CDR3 DNA is TGTGCCAGTGGAGTTGGAGATGAGCAGTTCTTC. This codes for CASGVGDEQFF.

This sequence joins TRBV27 and TRBJ2-7; D not certain. The CDR3 runs 15 residues. Per germline, CDR1 MNHEY and CDR2 SMNVEV (reference sequence). Trimming pared 0 bases from V and 1 base from J, leaving 10 bases between. Here the CDR3 DNA reads TGTGCCAGCAGTTTATCGATAATTGGGTCCTACGAGCAGTACTTC. It translates to CASSLSIIGSYEQYF.

This clonotype was recorded at least ten times. The chain is built from TRBV7-8 and TRBJ2-7; D possibly corresponds to TRBD1 (5 bases). V gave up 3 bases and J gave up 0 bases, with 18 bases separating them. CDR1 and CDR2 (germline): SGHVS, FQNEAQ. The CDR3 spans 17 residues. CDR3: CASSFALGRPNSYEQYF. CDR3 coding DNA: TGTGCCAGCAGCTTTGCTCTGGGGCGCCCGAACTCCTACGAGCAGTACTTC.

This chain joins TRBV20-1 and TRBJ1-6; perhaps TRBD1 as D (6 bases). This CDR3 region has 14 residues. With 4 bases removed from V and 6 bases from J, the gap between germline ends came to 13 bases. CDR1 is DFQATT, CDR2 SNEGSKA, per germline (reference sequence). The CDR3 DNA sequence: TGCAGTGCTACGACGGGGGCAGCTAATTCACCCCTCCACTTT. The encoded protein is CSATTGAANSPLHF.

This clonotype was counted ten times or more. J is TRBJ2-7 and V is TRBV27; D ambiguous. In germline, CDR1 is MNHEY, CDR2 SMNVEV (reference sequence). This CDR3 is built from 13 residues. V lost 4 bases, J lost 0 bases, and 7 bases lay in between. The CDR3 sequence is CASSYSPSYEQYF. CDR3 nucleotide sequence: TGTGCCAGCAGTTACAGCCCCTCCTACGAGCAGTACTTC.

This clonotype was seen repeatedly, ten times or more. The rearrangement links TRBV7-8 to TRBJ1-1; possible D gene TRBD1, 5 bases. The V end lost 5 bases, the J end lost 11 bases, and 18 bases lay between the germline ends. There are 13 residues in the CDR3. Germline lookup yields CDR1 SGHVS and CDR2 FQNEAQ. CDR3 coding DNA: TGTGCCAGCAGCCAGGAACCGGGACTTGCGGCTTTCTTT. Protein sequence: CASSQEPGLAAFF.

This chain links TRBV7-9 with TRBJ1-1; TRBD1 matches 10 bases. CDR1 SEHNR and CDR2 FQNEAQ come from the germline V gene (reference sequence). Germline trimming cut 5 bases from V and 0 bases from J; bases unmatched to any gene: 9. The CDR3 covers 17 residues. CDR3: CASSLIGQGGLNTEAFF. The CDR3 DNA follows: TGTGCCAGCAGCCTAATCGGACAGGGGGGCTTGAACACTGAAGCTTTCTTT.

In this sample, this clonotype turned up a few times. This sequence joins TRBV30 and TRBJ2-7, with 11 bases that match TRBD1. The CDR3 length is 15 residues. Looked up from germline, CDR1 is GTSNPN and CDR2 is SVGIG (reference sequence). With V trimmed by 0 bases and J by 7 bases, 8 bases remained unmatched. CDR3 nucleotide sequence: TGTGCCTGGAGTGTAACCGGACAGGGGGCTTCGGAGCAGTACTTC. This codes for CAWSVTGQGASEQYF.

This clonotype was detected only a few times. The rearrangement uses TRBV20-1 and TRBJ2-4, with TRBD1 matching over 9 bases. V lost 3 bases to trimming and J lost 7 bases; unmatched junction nucleotides: 4. The CDR3 is 13 amino acids. Per the germline V gene, CDR1 is DFQATT and CDR2 is SNEGSKA (reference sequence). The CDR3 DNA sequence: TGCAGTGCTAGGGACAGGGGACGGAACATTCAGTACTTC. This gives the protein CSARDRGRNIQYF.

CDR3 protein: CASSDGGNSPLHF. DNA of the CDR3: TGTGCCAGCAGTGACGGTGGTAATTCACCCCTCCACTTT. The chain links TRBV6-2 or TRBV6-3 to TRBJ1-6; D gene ambiguous. Germline loops: CDR1 MNHEY, CDR2 SVGEGT. This CDR3 has 13 amino acids. Trimming pared 5 bases from V and 6 bases from J, leaving 8 bases between.

Comment on this clonotype: The junction does not match germline at one end; this may be a read error. The genes are TRBV7-2 and TRBJ1-1, with unresolved D. Per the germline V gene, CDR1 is SGHTA and CDR2 is FQGNSA. The CDR3 length is 15 residues. The CDR3 sequence: CASSQIAGFYTEAFF. The CDR3 coding sequence is TGTGCTAGCAGCCAAATCGCGGGTTTTTACACTGAAGCTTTCTTT.

This clonotype was found many times. The rearrangement uses TRBV6-5 and TRBJ1-2; D is possibly TRBD1 (6 bases). The CDR3 runs 15 residues. The ends were cut back, 0 bases at V and 0 bases at J, with 8 bases in the middle. Germline CDR1 reads MNHEY; CDR2 reads SVGAGI. CDR3 DNA: TGTGCCAGCAGTTACTCGACAGGCACTAACTATGGCTACACCTTC. Amino acid sequence: CASSYSTGTNYGYTF.

As concerns this clonotype: Sequence at one end of the junction differs from germline and may be a read error. This chain joins TRBV7-2 and TRBJ2-5, with unresolved D. The CDR3 sequence is 13 residues long. Germline-derived CDR1 and CDR2 are SGHTA and FQGNSA. CDR3 in DNA: TGTGCCAGCAGCTACCTAACGACCGAGACCCAGCACTTC. This gives the protein CASSYLTTETQHF. Looking up the rest from reference TRBV7-2 and TRBJ2-5 gives the full variable domain: GAGVSQSPSNKVTEKGKDVELRCDPISGHTALYWYRQSLGQGLEFLIYFQGNSAPDKSGLPSDRFSAERTGGSVSTLTIQRTQQEDSAVYLCASSYLTTETQHFGPGTRLLVL.

The chain has TRBV20-1 and TRBJ2-7, with 15 bases fitting TRBD2. Germline values: CDR1 DFQATT, CDR2 SNEGSKA (reference sequence). Losses at the gene ends were 6 bases for V and 6 bases for J; bases not matched to a gene: 9. This CDR3 has 15 amino acids. This CDR3 is CSATGLAGGSSEQYF. CDR3 sequence (DNA): TGCAGTGCAACTGGACTAGCGGGAGGGTCTAGCGAGCAGTACTTC.

The V call is TRBV12-3 or TRBV12-4, the J call TRBJ2-1; possibly TRBD2 for D (6 bases). Trimming cost V 1 base and J 5 bases, with 12 bases left between them. The CDR3 has 15 residues. The CDR3 loop is CASSLVTSFDNEQFF. The CDR3 coding sequence is TGTGCCAGCAGTTTAGTCACTAGCTTCGACAATGAGCAGTTCTTC.

At least ten counts were recorded for this clonotype. The rearrangement links TRBV20-1 to TRBJ2-6; D gene uncertain. Trimming took off 3 bases at V and 0 bases at J, with 15 bases between the two ends. The CDR3 spans 17 residues. Germline lookup yields CDR1 DFQATT and CDR2 SNEGSKA (reference sequence). In DNA form, the CDR3 reads TGCAGTGCTAGCCGGACCCTACAAATCTCTGGGGCCAACGTCCTGACTTTC. Protein product: CSASRTLQISGANVLTF.